Below are 26 T cell receptor beta chains sequenced from a single sample in a study of T-cell memory formation after mild COVID-19. A single record per CDR3 protein comes from TCRdb applying MiXCR to the 5' RACE reads. Of a few hundred thousand distinct CDR3 sequences detected, 15% to 20% appear once; the ten largest clones hold roughly 21%. Sequencing used PBMCs or a T cell subset sorted from them (not recorded which). These receptors all stem from a man aged 18 to 30 who had mild COVID-19 (a few samples of this study predate the infection). Cell type and time point are not known.

This chain uses TRBV5-1 with TRBJ1-1; 8 bases line up with TRBD1. CDR3 size: 16 residues. Losses at the gene ends were 3 bases for V and 0 bases for J; bases not matched to a gene: 7. Germline values: CDR1 SGHRS, CDR2 YFSETQ. The CDR3 sequence: CASSSRGRDMNTEAFF. The CDR3 bases are TGCGCCAGCAGCTCCAGGGGGCGTGACATGAACACTGAAGCTTTCTTT.

The sample holds many counts of this clonotype. The chain carries TRBV7-6 and TRBJ2-5; D ambiguous. The V end lost 2 bases, the J end lost 5 bases, and 9 bases lay between the germline ends. The CDR3 spans 13 residues. Germline loops: CDR1 SGHVS, CDR2 FNYEAQ. In nucleotides, the CDR3 is TGTGCCAGCAGCTTAAGGGATGTCGAGACCCAGTACTTC. Amino acid sequence: CASSLRDVETQYF.

In this sample, this clonotype turned up a few times. This chain connects TRBV28 to TRBJ1-1, with 9 nucleotides matching TRBD1. Germline V lookup: CDR1 MDHEN, CDR2 SYDVKM. V lost 8 bases and J lost 4; bases outside the gene matches: 14. The length of the CDR3 is 16 residues. For the CDR3, the DNA is TGTGCCAGCGGTTATCCGGGACAGGGTAGCGGCACTGAAGCTTTCTTT. It translates to CASGYPGQGSGTEAFF. Looking up the rest from reference TRBV28 and TRBJ1-1 gives the full variable domain: DVKVTQSSRYLVKRTGEKVFLECVQDMDHENMFWYRQDPGLGLRLIYFSYDVKMKEKGDIPEGYSVSREKKERFSLILESASTNQTSMYLCASGYPGQGSGTEAFFGQGTRLTVV.

This rearrangement joins TRBV4-1 to TRBJ2-7; the D is unclear. CDR1 MGHRA and CDR2 YSYEKL come from the germline V gene. CDR3 size: 13 residues. Trimming removed 0 bases from V and 6 bases from J, with 9 bases in between. CDR3 sequence reads: CASSQDPGPEQYV. The CDR3 region has the DNA TGCGCCAGCAGCCAAGATCCGGGTCCCGAGCAGTACGTC.

V and J are TRBV20-1 and TRBJ1-1; no clear D. The V gene lost 5 bases and the J gene lost 5 bases, with 9 bases spanning the gap. Germline loops: CDR1 DFQATT, CDR2 SNEGSKA (reference sequence). The CDR3 totals 11 residues. CDR3 loop: CSAGVGTEAFF. The CDR3 nucleotides are TGCAGTGCTGGGGTGGGAACTGAAGCTTTCTTT.

This sequence joins TRBV4-1 and TRBJ2-7, with 10 bases lining up with TRBD1. The CDR3 covers 14 residues. Germline loops: CDR1 MGHRA, CDR2 YSYEKL. The junction had 2 bases not matched to a gene; V was cut back by 4 bases and J by 2 bases. Here the CDR3 DNA reads TGCGCCAGCAGCCCCGGGACAGGGGCCTACGAGCAGTACGTC. Amino acids: CASSPGTGAYEQYV.

The chain links TRBV6-6 to TRBJ1-2; D call uncertain. Germline CDR1 is MNHNY and CDR2 is SVGAGI (reference sequence). CDR3 length: 16 amino acids. The V and J ends lost 6 bases and 4 bases respectively, with 21 bases between them. CDR3: CASSRSNAAPIYGYTF. CDR3 DNA sequence: TGTGCCAGCAGCCGCTCGAACGCGGCACCGATCTATGGCTACACCTTC.

This clonotype was picked up one time. The rearrangement joins TRBV9 to TRBJ2-7, with D unresolved. V lost 0 bases and J lost 6, with 13 bases in between. The CDR3 length is 14 residues. In germline, CDR1 is SGDLS, CDR2 YYNGEE. The CDR3 region has the DNA TGTGCCAGCAGCGTAGGCCCAAGGCCACTCGAGCAGTACTTC. Translated: CASSVGPRPLEQYF.

This clonotype showed up many times. The genes are TRBV24-1 and TRBJ2-2; no definite D call. Per the germline V gene, CDR1 is KGHDR and CDR2 is SFDVKD. CDR3 size: 15 residues. The ends were cut back, 3 bases at V and 5 bases at J, with 12 bases in the middle. The DNA for the CDR3 is TGTGCCACCAGTGATGAGAGACACCGGACCGGGGAGCTGTTTTTT. It codes for CATSDERHRTGELFF.

The genes are TRBV19 and TRBJ1-5; maybe TRBD1 (5 bases). CDR3 length: 14 amino acids. V lost 4 bases and J 0 bases, leaving 7 bases between the germline ends. Germline V gene lookup returns CDR1 LNHDA and CDR2 SQIVND (reference sequence). CDR3 amino acids: CASSTDNSNQPQHF. CDR3 in DNA: TGTGCCAGTAGTACGGACAATAGCAATCAGCCCCAGCATTTT.

The chain links TRBV7-9 to TRBJ2-5; D unresolved. The germline V gene encodes CDR1 SEHNR and CDR2 FQNEAQ (reference sequence). The CDR3 is 13 residues long. V gave up 7 bases and J gave up 1 base, with 10 bases separating them. The CDR3 reads CASTQVFQETQYF. The CDR3 DNA is TGTGCCAGCACCCAGGTGTTCCAAGAGACCCAGTACTTC.

This sequence joins TRBV24-1 and TRBJ1-5; D gene ambiguous. V was clipped by 3 bases and J by 5 bases, with 4 bases between them. Germline CDR1 is KGHDR and CDR2 is SFDVKD. This CDR3 contains 12 residues. CDR3 sequence (DNA): TGTGCCACCAGTGATGAAGATCAGCCCCAGCATTTT. Protein: CATSDEDQPQHF.

The chain links TRBV30 to TRBJ1-2; D is perhaps TRBD1 (5 bases). The CDR3 totals 13 residues. V was shortened by 1 base and J by 3 bases, with 9 bases between the two germline ends. Per germline, CDR1 GTSNPN and CDR2 SVGIG (reference sequence). CDR3: CAWSEDRYYGYTF. The CDR3 nucleotides are TGTGCCTGGAGTGAAGACAGATACTATGGCTACACCTTC.

The rearrangement uses TRBV6-2 or TRBV6-3 and TRBJ2-5; D is unclear. The CDR3 consists of 13 residues. Per germline, CDR1 MNHEY and CDR2 SVGEGT. Trimming took off 4 bases at V and 5 bases at J, with 11 bases between the two ends. This chain's CDR3 is CASSWVTAETQYF. Written as DNA, the CDR3 is TGTGCCAGCAGTTGGGTGACGGCGGAGACCCAGTACTTC.

This clonotype has more than one count but fewer than ten. V usage is TRBV6-5 and J usage is TRBJ2-5; tentatively, D is TRBD2 (5 bases). V was clipped by 2 bases and J by 5 bases, with 15 bases between them. The CDR3 is 15 residues long. The germline gives CDR1 MNHEY, CDR2 SVGAGI. CDR3 protein: CASSYSLRGVETQYF. CDR3 in DNA: TGTGCCAGCAGTTACAGTTTACGGGGAGTGGAGACCCAGTACTTC.

This clonotype was counted only a few times. This rearrangement joins TRBV7-2 to TRBJ2-3, with 8 bases identical to TRBD2. The CDR3 length is 16 residues. Trimming removed 2 bases from V and 0 bases from J; junction bases left unmatched: 4. CDR1 and CDR2 (germline): SGHTA, FQGNSA. For the CDR3, the DNA is TGTGCCAGCAGCTTAAGACTAGCGAGGAGCACAGATACGCAGTATTTT. The encoded protein is CASSLRLARSTDTQYF.

The sample holds a few counts of this clonotype. V is TRBV6-5 and J is TRBJ2-5; D is ambiguous. This CDR3 is 14 amino acids long. V was pared by 2 bases and J by 4 bases, with 11 bases between. The germline V gene encodes CDR1 MNHEY and CDR2 SVGAGI. CDR3 loop: CASSYIGYSETQYF. CDR3 DNA sequence: TGTGCCAGCAGTTACATAGGGTATTCAGAGACCCAGTACTTC.

A few counts support this clonotype. The chain is built from TRBV7-3 and TRBJ2-7; possible D gene TRBD1, 6 bases. This CDR3 has 14 amino acids. The germline V and J ends were trimmed by 6 bases and 2 bases, with 14 bases remaining between them. Germline values: CDR1 SGHTA, CDR2 FQGTGA. The CDR3, as DNA: TGTGCCAGCAGGTTAGACAGGAGACCCTACGAGCAGTACGTC. Encoded protein: CASRLDRRPYEQYV.

This clonotype was seen only a few times. The rearrangement links TRBV7-3 to TRBJ1-1; perhaps TRBD1 as D (5 bases). Germline V gives CDR1 SGHTA, CDR2 FQGTGA. CDR3 length equals 14 residues. Between the trimmed V and J ends, which lost 5 bases and 8 bases, there was a span of 18 bases. CDR3 residues: CASSPFGAGTEAFF. DNA of the CDR3: TGTGCCAGCAGCCCATTTGGGGCGGGCACCGAAGCTTTCTTT.

The rearrangement uses TRBV6-2 or TRBV6-3 and TRBJ2-5; no reliable D call. Between the trimmed V and J ends, which lost 7 bases and 7 bases, there was a span of 10 bases. CDR1 and CDR2 (germline): MNHEY, SVGEGT. The CDR3 extends over 11 amino acids. The CDR3 DNA reads TGTGCCAGCACCAACGGGTGGACCCAGTACTTC. It yields the protein CASTNGWTQYF.

This clonotype was picked up a small number of times. V usage is TRBV7-2 and J usage is TRBJ2-7; possibly TRBD1 or TRBD2 for D (5 bases each). Trimming took 2 bases from V and 6 from J, leaving 11 bases between them. The CDR3 contains 13 residues. Per the germline V gene, CDR1 is SGHTA and CDR2 is FQGNSA. The CDR3 sequence: CASSLFGASEQYV. CDR3 nucleotides: TGTGCCAGCAGCTTATTCGGGGCCAGCGAGCAGTACGTC.

The genes are TRBV15 and TRBJ2-2; TRBD1 matches 8 bases. J lost 8 bases, V lost 3 bases, and 8 bases had no gene match. Germline CDR1 LNHNV, CDR2 YYDKDF (reference sequence). The CDR3 has 15 amino acids. CDR3 coding DNA: TGTGCCACCAGCAGGGGACAGGCCTTAAGGGGGGAGCTGTTTTTT. It is translated as CATSRGQALRGELFF.

This sequence joins TRBV6-4 and TRBJ2-1; 7 positions match TRBD1. Germline values: CDR1 MRHNA, CDR2 SNTAGT. The CDR3 has 14 residues. The junction had 5 bases not matched to a gene; V was cut back by 4 bases and J by 5 bases. CDR3 protein: CASSVQGDDNEQFF. For the CDR3, the DNA is TGTGCCAGCAGTGTGCAGGGGGACGACAATGAGCAGTTCTTC.

This clonotype is a singleton in its sample. The V gene is TRBV6-6, the J gene TRBJ2-3; a weak D match, TRBD1 (5 bases). Between the trimmed V and J ends, which lost 6 bases and 5 bases, there was a span of 12 bases. In germline, CDR1 is MNHNY, CDR2 SVGAGI (reference sequence). The CDR3 is 13 residues long. CDR3 coding DNA: TGTGCCAGCAGCCCGCAGGGCCTAGATACGCAGTATTTT. It codes for CASSPQGLDTQYF.

The chain is built from TRBV18 and TRBJ1-1; D gene ambiguous. The CDR3 sequence is 14 residues long. Trimming left V 6 bases short and J 4 bases short, with 15 bases between. Germline CDR1 is KGHSH and CDR2 is LQKENI. The CDR3 nucleotides are TGTGCCAGCTCCCGACGGGGTCGCGGCACTGAAGCTTTCTTT. Its translation: CASSRRGRGTEAFF.

The chain has TRBV7-2 and TRBJ1-4; no clear D gene. CDR3 length: 14 residues. CDR1 is SGHTA, CDR2 FQGNSA, per germline. V was shortened by 5 bases and J by 8 bases, with 15 bases between the two germline ends. The DNA of the CDR3 is TGTGCCAGCAGCCCCCAAGTAACTGGGGAAAAACTGTTTTTT. Its protein is CASSPQVTGEKLFF.